These 25 T cell receptor beta chains originate from one sample sequenced in a study of preoperative IRX-2 immunotherapy in early breast cancer. Treatment given: preoperative locoregional IRX-2 cytokine immunotherapy. TCRdb's copy holds only in-frame clones and misses some; the assay was immunoSEQ multiplex PCR. Among under 40,000 clones listed, about nine tenths were seen once. The sample in question was tumor tissue, obtained after IRX-2 immunotherapy. These receptors came from a human donor with breast cancer.

This chain joins TRBV6-8 and TRBJ1-1; possibly TRBD1 for D (6 bases). This CDR3 comprises 12 residues. The ends were cut back, 11 bases at V and 4 bases at J, with 14 bases in the middle. CDR1 MNHGY and CDR2 SAAAGT come from the germline V gene. The CDR3 DNA follows: TGTGCCGCCACAGGGATTGGCACTGAAGCTTTCTTT. Translated: CAATGIGTEAFF.

This clone was recorded once. The chain has TRBV30 and TRBJ1-5; TRBD1 is a possible D gene (5 bases). Germline V gene sequence: CDR1 GTSNPN, CDR2 SVGIG (reference sequence). This CDR3 contains 13 residues. Trimming cost V 4 bases and J 0 bases, with 7 bases left between them. In nucleotides, the CDR3 is TGTGCCTGGACAGGGAATAGCAATCAGCCCCAGCATTTT. As protein: CAWTGNSNQPQHF. Full variable domain (missing parts from reference TRBV30 and TRBJ1-5): SQTIHQWPATLVQPVGSPLSLECTVEGTSNPNLYWYRQAAGRGLQLLFYSVGIGQISSEVPQNLSASRPQDRQFILSSKKLLLSDSGFYLCAWTGNSNQPQHFGDGTRLSIL.

V usage is TRBV6-8 and J usage is TRBJ1-6; the D is unclear. The CDR3 length is 17 residues. Trimming shortened V by 2 bases and J by 1 base, and 12 bases separated the two germline ends. Germline-derived CDR1 and CDR2 are MNHGY and SAAAGT. CDR3 in amino acids: CASSYTTVASYNSPLHF. CDR3 sequence (DNA): TGTGCCAGCAGTTACACGACGGTCGCGTCCTATAATTCACCCCTCCACTTT.

The chain couples TRBV6-8 to TRBJ2-1; no reliable D call. V lost 0 bases and J lost 0, with 21 bases in between. Germline assignment: CDR1 MNHGY and CDR2 SAAAGT. This CDR3 has 20 amino acids. CDR3 residues: CASSYSPSRSFLSSYNEQFF. The CDR3 bases are TGTGCCAGCAGTTACTCCCCAAGCAGGTCCTTCTTGAGCTCCTACAATGAGCAGTTCTTC.

This chain links TRBV6-8 with TRBJ1-3; D remains ambiguous. This CDR3 has 14 amino acids. In germline, CDR1 is MNHGY, CDR2 SAAAGT. Trimming stripped 0 bases from V and 3 bases from J, with 6 bases between. In DNA, the CDR3 is TGTGCCAGCAGTTACTCGGGCGATGGAAACACCATATATTTT. Its protein product is CASSYSGDGNTIYF.

This rearrangement joins TRBV11-3 to TRBJ2-2; either TRBD1 or TRBD2 may fit D (5 bases each). Between the trimmed V and J ends, which lost 5 bases and 0 bases, there was a span of 10 bases. Per germline, CDR1 SGHNT and CDR2 YENEEA. This CDR3 has 15 amino acids. The CDR3 region is CASSPGTTNTGELFF. In DNA form, the CDR3 reads TGTGCCAGCAGCCCCGGGACCACGAACACCGGGGAGCTGTTTTTT.

The gene calls are TRBV11-3 and TRBJ2-2; no firm D call. V lost 4 bases and J lost 8, with 14 bases in between. The CDR3 is made up of 14 amino acids. CDR1 SGHNT and CDR2 YENEEA come from the germline V gene. CDR3 nucleotide sequence: TGTGCCAGCAGCTCGGACGCTTCGGTGGGGGAGCTGTTTTTT. This encodes CASSSDASVGELFF.

The V call is TRBV12-5, the J call TRBJ1-4; D perhaps matches TRBD1 (5 bases). Trimming removed 0 bases at V and 8 bases at J, with 25 bases between. CDR1 is LGHNT and CDR2 is FRNRAP in the germline V gene. This CDR3 comprises 19 residues. The CDR3 DNA is TGTGCTAGTGGTTTGGTAGGGGATGGAACATCCGGGATCCGCGAAAAACTGTTTTTT. Protein sequence: CASGLVGDGTSGIREKLFF.

Comments on this clone: Residues arising from an ambiguous or unread base are written as X. The J gene is TRBJ1-2, the V gene TRBV11-3; a weak D match, TRBD1 (6 bases). V was clipped by 4 bases and J by 0 bases, with 12 bases between them. Germline assignment: CDR1 SGHNT and CDR2 YENEEA. CDR3 length equals 15 residues. CDR3 residues: CASSXGTTANYGYTF. DNA for the CDR3: TGTGCCAGCAGCTMCGGGACAACCGCTAACTATGGCTACACCTTC.

V gene TRBV6-8 combines with J gene TRBJ1-5, with unresolved D. The CDR3 runs to 13 residues. Trimming removed 4 bases from V and 7 bases from J, with 11 bases in between. Germline values: CDR1 MNHGY, CDR2 SAAAGT. The CDR3 reads CASSSSGLQPQHF. CDR3 sequence (DNA): TGTGCCAGCAGTTCTAGTGGATTACAGCCCCAGCATTTT.

The chain is built from TRBV5-1 and TRBJ1-4, with D tentatively TRBD1 (5 bases). Germline CDR1 SGHRS, CDR2 YFSETQ. Trimming removed 4 bases from V and 4 bases from J, with 14 bases in between. CDR3 length equals 15 residues. Written as DNA, the CDR3 is TGCGCCAGCAGCACTGCAACAGGACGTAATGAAAAACTGTTTTTT. Translated: CASSTATGRNEKLFF.

This CDR3 reads CASSQSYRGVRSYEQYV. CDR3 in DNA: TGTGCCAGCAGCCAGTCGTATCGGGGGGTCAGGTCCTACGAGCAGTACGTC. V is TRBV11-3 and J is TRBJ2-7; 7 nucleotides line up with TRBD2. CDR1 is SGHNT, CDR2 YENEEA, per germline. V gave up 5 bases and J gave up 1 base; unmatched junction bases: 14. The CDR3 consists of 17 residues.

The V call is TRBV15, the J call TRBJ1-2; D ambiguous. Germline V gene sequence: CDR1 LNHNV, CDR2 YYDKDF (reference sequence). The V end lost 5 bases, the J end lost 8 bases, and 21 bases lay between the germline ends. This CDR3 region has 15 residues. CDR3 loop: CATSFAGRKGWGYTF. The CDR3 nucleotides read TGTGCCACCAGCTTTGCCGGGCGGAAAGGTTGGGGCTACACCTTC.

The gene calls are TRBV5-1 and TRBJ2-5; 10 bases align to TRBD2. The CDR3 is 17 residues long. The trim removed 1 base at V and 1 base at J, leaving 7 bases unmatched. Germline values: CDR1 SGHRS, CDR2 YFSETQ. DNA for the CDR3: TGCGCCAGCAGCTTGACTAGCGGGACCACCCGCCAAGAGACCCAGTACTTC. It codes for CASSLTSGTTRQETQYF.

The genes are TRBV19 and TRBJ1-5; D is uncertain. V was trimmed by 7 bases and J by 5 bases, leaving 9 bases between them. From germline, CDR1 is LNHDA and CDR2 SQIVND (reference sequence). This CDR3 comprises 12 residues. CDR3 amino acids: CASTYGHQPQHF. CDR3 coding DNA: TGTGCCAGTACCTACGGGCATCAGCCCCAGCATTTT. The whole variable domain, remainder taken from reference TRBV19 and TRBJ1-5, is DGGITQSPKYLFRKEGQNVTLSCEQNLNHDAMYWYRQDPGQGLRLIYYSQIVNDFQKGDIAEGYSVSREKKESFPLTVTSAQKNPTAFYLCASTYGHQPQHFGDGTRLSIL.

The gene calls are TRBV12-5 and TRBJ1-1; D ambiguous. The germline gives CDR1 LGHNT, CDR2 FRNRAP. The V end lost 0 bases, the J end lost 6 bases, and 8 bases lay between the germline ends. The CDR3 sequence is 13 residues long. CDR3 nucleotide sequence: TGTGCTAGTGGTTTGGTCATGGGGTCTGAAGCTTTCTTT. Protein: CASGLVMGSEAFF.

This sequence joins TRBV6-8 and TRBJ2-7, with no clear D. This CDR3 is 16 amino acids long. Germline CDR1 is MNHGY and CDR2 is SAAAGT. The V end was cut by 6 bases, the J end by 0 bases, with 18 bases between. The CDR3 protein is CASRIPPWQNSYEQYF. In nucleotides, the CDR3 is TGTGCCAGCAGGATTCCGCCATGGCAGAACTCCTACGAGCAGTACTTC.

The chain is built from TRBV5-1 and TRBJ2-1; 11 bases fit TRBD2. The germline gives CDR1 SGHRS, CDR2 YFSETQ. The CDR3 consists of 16 residues. V was clipped by 2 bases and J by 2 bases; unmatched bases: 3. The DNA of the CDR3 is TGCGCCAGCAGCTTACCGGGACTAGCGGCCTACAATGAGCAGTTCTTC. Protein product: CASSLPGLAAYNEQFF.

The chain links TRBV5-1 to TRBJ2-3, with 7 nucleotides matching TRBD2. The ends lost 2 bases at V and 5 bases at J; junction bases unmatched: 5. Germline V lookup: CDR1 SGHRS, CDR2 YFSETQ. The CDR3 covers 14 residues. CDR3 amino acids: CASSLSGTEDTQYF. CDR3 bases: TGCGCCAGCAGCTTAAGCGGGACCGAAGATACGCAGTATTTT.

V gene TRBV18 combines with J gene TRBJ1-6; D perhaps matches TRBD1 (5 bases). The CDR3 covers 15 residues. Per the germline V gene, CDR1 is KGHSH and CDR2 is LQKENI. Trimming took 6 bases from V and 0 from J, leaving 9 bases between them. CDR3: CASSFDSSYNSPLHF. The CDR3 nucleotides are TGTGCCAGCTCGTTCGACAGCTCCTATAATTCACCCCTCCACTTT.

This chain connects TRBV5-4 to TRBJ2-2; 7 bases agree with TRBD2. CDR1 is SGHNT and CDR2 is YYREEE in the germline V gene (reference sequence). The CDR3 is made up of 15 amino acids. With V trimmed by 5 bases and J by 0 bases, 4 bases remained unmatched. The CDR3 DNA reads TGTGCCAGCAGGGCGGGGACTACGAACACCGGGGAGCTGTTTTTT. Protein: CASRAGTTNTGELFF.

V is TRBV19 and J is TRBJ1-4; possibly TRBD1 for D (5 bases). V lost 4 bases and J 0 bases, leaving 9 bases between the germline ends. The length of the CDR3 is 15 residues. Germline CDR1 reads LNHDA; CDR2 reads SQIVND (reference sequence). DNA of the CDR3: TGTGCCAGTAGTACCTGGACATCAACTAATGAAAAACTGTTTTTT. It codes for CASSTWTSTNEKLFF.

The chain joins TRBV11-3 to TRBJ1-1; D is uncertain. Trimming took off 3 bases at V and 5 bases at J, with 16 bases between the two ends. CDR3 length equals 15 residues. Germline CDR1 and CDR2: SGHNT and YENEEA. CDR3 region: CASSLAHGVWTEAFF. CDR3 bases: TGTGCCAGCAGCTTGGCGCATGGGGTTTGGACTGAAGCTTTCTTT.

J is TRBJ2-7 and V is TRBV7-1, with D hard to call. TRBV7-1 belongs to the ORF category, with a function that is uncertain. The length of the CDR3 is 13 residues. Trimming stripped 5 bases from V and 3 bases from J, with 11 bases between. This chain's CDR3 is CASSARTDYEQYV. The CDR3 DNA sequence: TGTGCCAGCAGCGCTAGAACAGACTACGAGCAGTACGTC.

V gene TRBV12-5 combines with J gene TRBJ2-6; the D is unclear. The CDR3 sequence is 18 residues long. CDR1 and CDR2 (germline): LGHNT, FRNRAP. Deletions cut 0 bases from V and 0 bases from J, with 12 bases between. The DNA for the CDR3 is TGTGCTAGTGGTTTGGTACCCGACGGAAGCTCTGGGGCCAACGTCCTGACTTTC. Its translation is CASGLVPDGSSGANVLTF.